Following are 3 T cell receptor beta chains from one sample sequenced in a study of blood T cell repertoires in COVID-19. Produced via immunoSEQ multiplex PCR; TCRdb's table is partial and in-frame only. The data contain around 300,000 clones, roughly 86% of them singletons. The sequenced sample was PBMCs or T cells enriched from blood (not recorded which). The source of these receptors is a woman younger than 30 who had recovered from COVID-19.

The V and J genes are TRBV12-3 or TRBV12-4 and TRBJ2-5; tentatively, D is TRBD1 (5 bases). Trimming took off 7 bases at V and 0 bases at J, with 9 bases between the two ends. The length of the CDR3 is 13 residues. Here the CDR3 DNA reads TGTGCCAGCACTCAGGGATACCAAGAGACCCAGTACTTC. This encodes CASTQGYQETQYF.

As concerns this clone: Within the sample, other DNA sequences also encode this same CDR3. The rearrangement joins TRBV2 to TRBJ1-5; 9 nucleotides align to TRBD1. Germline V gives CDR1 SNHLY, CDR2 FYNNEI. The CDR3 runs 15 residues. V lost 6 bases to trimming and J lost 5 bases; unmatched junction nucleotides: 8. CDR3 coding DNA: TGTGCCAGCAGCTCGGACAGGGGAGGGCATCAGCCCCAGCATTTT. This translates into CASSSDRGGHQPQHF.

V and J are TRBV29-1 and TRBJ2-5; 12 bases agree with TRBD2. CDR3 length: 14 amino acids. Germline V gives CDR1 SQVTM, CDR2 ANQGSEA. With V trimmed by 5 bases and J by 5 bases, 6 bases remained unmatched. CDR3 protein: CSVQTSGGWETQYF. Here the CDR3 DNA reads TGCAGCGTTCAGACTAGCGGGGGATGGGAGACCCAGTACTTC.